The next 6 T cell receptor beta chains were all read from a single sample in a study of identifying expanded T cells in peripheral blood. The protocol was immunoSEQ multiplex PCR, while the TCRdb copy is restricted to in-frame clones and leaves out a portion. The sample shows about 97,000 clones, 87% of them seen only once. The sequencing sample was made of blood. The origin of the receptors is a person between 18 and 70 years old in good health.

V usage is TRBV27 and J usage is TRBJ1-6, with unresolved D. V lost 1 base, J lost 6 bases, and 4 bases lay in between. The CDR3 contains 13 residues. Germline values: CDR1 MNHEY, CDR2 SMNVEV (reference sequence). Written as DNA, the CDR3 is TGTGCCAGCAGTTTATGGGGTAATTCACCCCTCCACTTT. Protein: CASSLWGNSPLHF.

V and J are TRBV7-9 and TRBJ2-2; unclear D gene. The CDR3 sequence is 11 residues long. V shed 8 bases and J shed 6 bases, with 7 bases lying between them. CDR1 is SEHNR and CDR2 is FQNEAQ in the germline V gene (reference sequence). CDR3 in DNA: TGTGCCAGCCCCGGCTCCGGGGAGCTGTTTTTT. Translating it yields CASPGSGELFF.

The chain is built from TRBV11-2 and TRBJ1-4; perhaps TRBD1 as D (5 bases). CDR1 is SGHAT and CDR2 is FQNNGV in the germline V gene. The CDR3 covers 13 residues. V shed 6 bases and J shed 3 bases, with 8 bases lying between them. DNA of the CDR3: TGTGCCAGCAGTAAGGGACCTAATGAAAAACTGTTTTTT. Protein sequence: CASSKGPNEKLFF.

The chain links TRBV30 to TRBJ1-6; a possible D gene is TRBD1 (6 bases). CDR1 and CDR2 (germline): GTSNPN, SVGIG (reference sequence). Trimming took 3 bases from V and 7 from J, leaving 10 bases between them. The CDR3 is 13 residues long. CDR3 coding DNA: TGTGCCTGGAGCAGTCAGGGGAATTCACCCCTCCACTTT. Translation: CAWSSQGNSPLHF.

The gene calls are TRBV7-2 and TRBJ2-1, with 9 bases fitting TRBD2. The CDR3 has 14 amino acids. V dropped 2 bases and J dropped 10; count of bases not matched to a gene: 6. Germline lookup yields CDR1 SGHTA and CDR2 FQGNSA. CDR3 in amino acids: CASSLSGGLREQFF. CDR3 coding DNA: TGTGCCAGCAGCTTAAGCGGGGGGCTCAGGGAGCAGTTCTTC.

This sequence joins TRBV7-9 and TRBJ1-6, with D tentatively TRBD1 (5 bases). V gave up 2 bases and J gave up 6 bases, with 11 bases separating them. Germline values: CDR1 SEHNR, CDR2 FQNEAQ (reference sequence). This CDR3 is built from 15 residues. The CDR3: CASSLRQLSNSPLHF. In DNA form, the CDR3 reads TGTGCCAGCAGCTTAAGACAGTTGTCTAATTCACCCCTCCACTTT.